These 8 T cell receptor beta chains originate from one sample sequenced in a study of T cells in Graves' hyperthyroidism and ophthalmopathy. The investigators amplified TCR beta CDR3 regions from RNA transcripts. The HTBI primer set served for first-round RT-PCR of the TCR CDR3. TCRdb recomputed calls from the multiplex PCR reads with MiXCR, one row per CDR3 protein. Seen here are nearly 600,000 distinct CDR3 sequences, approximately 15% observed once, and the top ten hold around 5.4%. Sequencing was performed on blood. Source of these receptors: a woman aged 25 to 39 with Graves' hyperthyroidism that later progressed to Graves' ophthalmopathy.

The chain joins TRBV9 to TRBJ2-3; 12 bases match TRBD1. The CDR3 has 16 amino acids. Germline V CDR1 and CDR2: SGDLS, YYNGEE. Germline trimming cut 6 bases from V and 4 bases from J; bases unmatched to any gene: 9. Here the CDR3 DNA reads TGTGCCAGCACTCCCGGGACAGGGGGCTCCGCAGATACGCAGTATTTT. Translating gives CASTPGTGGSADTQYF.

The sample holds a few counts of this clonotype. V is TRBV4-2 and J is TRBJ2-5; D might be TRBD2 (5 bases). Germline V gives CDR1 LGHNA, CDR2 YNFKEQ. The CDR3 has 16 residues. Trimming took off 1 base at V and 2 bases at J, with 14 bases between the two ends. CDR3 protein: CASSQGADWAQETQYF. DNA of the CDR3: TGTGCCAGCAGCCAAGGGGCGGACTGGGCACAAGAGACCCAGTACTTC.

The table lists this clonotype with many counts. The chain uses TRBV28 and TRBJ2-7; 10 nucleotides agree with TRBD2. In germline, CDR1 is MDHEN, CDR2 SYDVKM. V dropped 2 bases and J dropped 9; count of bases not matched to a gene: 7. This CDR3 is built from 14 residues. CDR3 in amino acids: CASSLASSGSRQYF. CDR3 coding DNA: TGTGCCAGCAGTTTAGCGTCTAGCGGGAGTCGGCAGTACTTC.

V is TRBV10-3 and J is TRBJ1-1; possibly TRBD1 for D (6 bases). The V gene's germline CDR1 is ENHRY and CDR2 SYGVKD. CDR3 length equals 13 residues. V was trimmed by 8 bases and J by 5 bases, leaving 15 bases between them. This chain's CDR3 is CAIWGSGATEAFF. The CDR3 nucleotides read TGTGCCATCTGGGGATCGGGGGCAACTGAAGCTTTCTTT.

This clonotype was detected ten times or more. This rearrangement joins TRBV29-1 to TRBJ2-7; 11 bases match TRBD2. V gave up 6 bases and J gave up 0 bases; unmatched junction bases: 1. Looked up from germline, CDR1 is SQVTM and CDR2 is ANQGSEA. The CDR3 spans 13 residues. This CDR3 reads CSVTSGSSYEQYF. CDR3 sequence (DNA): TGCAGCGTCACTAGCGGGAGCTCCTACGAGCAGTACTTC.

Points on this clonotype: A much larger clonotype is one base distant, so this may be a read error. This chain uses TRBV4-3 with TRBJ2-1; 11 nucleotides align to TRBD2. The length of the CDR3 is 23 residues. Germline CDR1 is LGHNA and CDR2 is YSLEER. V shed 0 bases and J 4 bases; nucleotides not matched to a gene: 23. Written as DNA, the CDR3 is TGCGCCAGCAGCCAAGATCCAGGGACGTTCGATAGCGGGAGGGAGACCTTATACAATGAGCAGTTCTTC. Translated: CASSQDPGTFDSGRETLYNEQFF.

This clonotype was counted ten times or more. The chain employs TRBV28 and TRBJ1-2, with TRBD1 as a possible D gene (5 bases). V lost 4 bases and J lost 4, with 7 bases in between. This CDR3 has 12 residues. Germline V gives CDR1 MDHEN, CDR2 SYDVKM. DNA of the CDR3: TGTGCCAGCAGTTACGACAGCTATGGCTACACCTTC. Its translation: CASSYDSYGYTF.

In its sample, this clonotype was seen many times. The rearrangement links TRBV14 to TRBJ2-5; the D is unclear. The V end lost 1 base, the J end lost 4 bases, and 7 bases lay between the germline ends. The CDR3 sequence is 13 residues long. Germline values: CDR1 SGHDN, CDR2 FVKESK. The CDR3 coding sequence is TGTGCCAGCAGCCAAGTCTACAGAGAGACCCAGTACTTC. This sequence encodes CASSQVYRETQYF.